The rows below give T cell receptor beta chains drawn from one sample of a study of cytomegalovirus exposure and HLA in healthy donors. Sequenced by immunoSEQ multiplex PCR; TCRdb stores in-frame clones only, minus some. The sample contains 200,000 to 250,000 clones, around four fifths of which appear only once. What was sequenced was PBMCs. These receptors originate from a woman under 30 in good health and CMV-seronegative. Both conserved end residues are trimmed from each CDR3. The order of the fields is V gene, J gene, CDR3 protein.

v_call: TRBV5-1; j_call: TRBJ1-1; cdr3_aa: ASSLIGSVSEAF
v_call: TRBV5-4; j_call: TRBJ2-7; cdr3_aa: ASSLDSGGAREQY
v_call: TRBV30; j_call: TRBJ1-2; cdr3_aa: AWSVGQFGSHGYT
v_call: TRBV6-5; j_call: TRBJ1-6; cdr3_aa: ASTATGTPLH
v_call: TRBV28; j_call: TRBJ1-5; cdr3_aa: ASRRNSNQPQH
v_call: TRBV6-1; j_call: TRBJ2-7; cdr3_aa: ASSETEHYEQY
v_call: TRBV6-6; j_call: TRBJ1-2; cdr3_aa: ASSYSRDSTNGYT
v_call: TRBV5-4; j_call: TRBJ1-2; cdr3_aa: ASSSTWDRSYYGYT
v_call: TRBV28; j_call: TRBJ1-2; cdr3_aa: ASSPGQGLVFGYT
v_call: TRBV9; j_call: TRBJ2-2; cdr3_aa: ASSVGTGRNTGELF
v_call: TRBV5-1; j_call: TRBJ2-2; cdr3_aa: ASRNHRGFNTGELF
v_call: TRBV10-3; j_call: TRBJ2-5; cdr3_aa: AAASGVQETQY
v_call: TRBV6-5; j_call: TRBJ2-3; cdr3_aa: ASSYDGGASDTQY
v_call: TRBV7-3; j_call: TRBJ1-1; cdr3_aa: ASSLRENTEAF
v_call: TRBV29-1; j_call: TRBJ2-3; cdr3_aa: SVASGITDTQY
v_call: TRBV4-1; j_call: TRBJ1-1; cdr3_aa: ASSHRGKNTEAF
v_call: TRBV19; j_call: TRBJ1-2; cdr3_aa: ASSILLGSNYGYT
v_call: TRBV10-2; j_call: TRBJ1-2; cdr3_aa: ASSERIIGGYT
v_call: TRBV7-9; j_call: TRBJ2-7; cdr3_aa: ASSWGQGAYEQY
v_call: TRBV9; j_call: TRBJ1-1; cdr3_aa: ASSPRQDGRGTEAF
v_call: TRBV5-6; j_call: TRBJ1-6; cdr3_aa: ASSSRPNNSPLH
v_call: TRBV19; j_call: TRBJ2-7; cdr3_aa: ASSAPGTGGLSEQY
v_call: TRBV6-1; j_call: TRBJ2-3; cdr3_aa: ASSYGTSVLTQY
v_call: TRBV10-3; j_call: TRBJ2-7; cdr3_aa: AISRLAGAYEQY
v_call: TRBV30; j_call: TRBJ2-1; cdr3_aa: AWRTSSYNEQF
v_call: TRBV5-4; j_call: TRBJ2-7; cdr3_aa: ASSLSNRGAEQY
v_call: TRBV23-1; j_call: TRBJ2-5; cdr3_aa: ASSVRLGETQY
v_call: TRBV30; j_call: TRBJ1-1; cdr3_aa: AWSKTETGDTEAF
v_call: TRBV14; j_call: TRBJ2-7; cdr3_aa: ASSLFPRAEQY
v_call: TRBV18; j_call: TRBJ1-1; cdr3_aa: ASSPPSAEWGEAF
v_call: TRBV4-1; j_call: TRBJ1-4; cdr3_aa: ASSQRGLNEKLF
v_call: TRBV30; j_call: TRBJ2-1; cdr3_aa: AWSLRLPPNEQF
v_call: TRBV30; j_call: TRBJ1-1; cdr3_aa: AWSLRTGWDTEAF
v_call: TRBV7-9; j_call: TRBJ1-4; cdr3_aa: ASSFSGVSEKLF
v_call: TRBV30; j_call: TRBJ2-1; cdr3_aa: AWSVSMTGYNEQF
v_call: TRBV6-5; j_call: TRBJ2-1; cdr3_aa: ASSYSGNNEQF
v_call: TRBV5-1; j_call: TRBJ2-7; cdr3_aa: ASSPLAGGTYEQY
v_call: TRBV7-9; j_call: TRBJ2-7; cdr3_aa: ASSPPAKGANEQY
v_call: TRBV7-2; j_call: TRBJ2-1; cdr3_aa: ASSLARLTGGPNEQF
v_call: TRBV13; j_call: TRBJ2-7; cdr3_aa: ASSLGDSAPAEQY
v_call: TRBV30; j_call: TRBJ2-1; cdr3_aa: AWSASLTYNEQF
v_call: TRBV6-6; j_call: TRBJ1-2; cdr3_aa: ASSYIKASSGGYT
v_call: TRBV6-5; j_call: TRBJ2-3; cdr3_aa: ASSYGGPKDTQY
v_call: TRBV6-1; j_call: TRBJ1-4; cdr3_aa: ASSEPGTGSTNEKLF
v_call: TRBV28; j_call: TRBJ2-7; cdr3_aa: ASSITLSYEQY
v_call: TRBV27; j_call: TRBJ1-6; cdr3_aa: ASSPLGTEYNSPLH
v_call: TRBV7-9; j_call: TRBJ2-3; cdr3_aa: ASSSLDASSTDTQY
v_call: TRBV9; j_call: TRBJ1-2; cdr3_aa: ASSAAYHGYT
v_call: TRBV25-1; j_call: TRBJ1-4; cdr3_aa: ASSTPWGATNEKLF
v_call: TRBV6-5; j_call: TRBJ1-2; cdr3_aa: ASSRSGGGYT